This T cell receptor (beta chain) was found in a study of T-cell reconstitution after alpha-beta-depleted transplantation in children. The V gene's germline CDR1 is SEHNR and CDR2 FQNEAQ (reference sequence). Trimming took off 1 base at V and 7 bases at J, with 14 bases between the two ends. This CDR3 is built from 14 residues. Using unique molecular identifiers, the investigators prepared the TCRbeta library. TCRdb fed the PCR reads into MiXCR, producing one record per CDR3 protein. This table has about 980,000 distinct CDR3 sequences, about 29% appearing once. Comments on this clonotype: Its specificity is not known.

Study-wide results and limits: Several hundred expanded graft clones reportedly supplied alpha-beta T cells about two months after transplant. Where some patients showed high TCRbeta diversity at day 60, it came from recipient T cells and thymic progenitors that had survived. When one year had passed after transplant, most T-cell counts and diversity came from newly produced T cells.

The rearrangement uses TRBV7-9 and TRBJ2-7; no firm D call. The material sequenced was PBMCs, mostly from graft donor cells, taken 360 days after TCRalphabeta/CD19-depleted stem cell transplant. The receptor was derived from a boy younger than two who had a stem cell transplant for SCID, so the T cells may come from the graft donor. CDR3 bases: TGTGCCAGCAGCTTAGGGCAGTCTGGGTATGAGCAGTACTTC. This translates into CASSLGQSGYEQYF.